This T cell receptor beta chain is from a study of CD8 T cells in ankylosing spondylitis. This clonotype has at least ten counts. Each CDR3 protein is one row after TCRdb ran MiXCR on the 5' RACE reads. The sample yields approximately 220,000 distinct CDR3 sequences, over 9.5% seen once. V lost 4 bases and J lost 3; bases outside the gene matches: 6. The CDR3 runs 15 residues. Germline CDR1 and CDR2: MNHEY and SVGAGI. The chain couples TRBV6-5 to TRBJ2-7; the match to TRBD1 covers 10 bases. Sequenced sample: blood, either unsorted or a sorted T cell fraction (not recorded which). This clonotype originated in a male donor with ankylosing spondylitis or in good health (not recorded which). The CDR3 DNA sequence: TGTGCCAGCAGTTCGATGACAGGGGGCGTCTACGAGCAGTACTTC. Encoded protein: CASSSMTGGVYEQYF.